The clone carrying this T cell receptor beta chain was observed many times. TCRbeta library construction was performed incorporating unique molecular identifiers. One entry per CDR3 protein results from TCRdb running MiXCR on the PCR reads. The sample has over 550,000 distinct CDR3 sequences, approximately 10% seen once; the top ten hold 3.5% to 5%. These data belong to a study of T-cell reconstitution after alpha-beta-depleted transplantation in children. Losses at the gene ends were 5 bases for V and 8 bases for J; bases not matched to a gene: 7. This CDR3 has 13 amino acids. Per the germline V gene, CDR1 is DFQATT and CDR2 is SNEGSKA (reference sequence).

This TCR derives from a human donor who donated a stem cell graft to a child with acute myeloid leukemia. The chain links TRBV20-1 to TRBJ2-4; 9 bases match TRBD2. The specimen comprised PBMCs from the stem cell graft donor, sampled from the stem cell graft. The CDR3 here is CSAERLADDIQYF. The CDR3 region has the DNA TGCAGTGCTGAGAGACTAGCGGACGACATTCAGTACTTC.